A selection of T cell receptor beta chains follows, all from one sample in a study of shared clonotypes between healthy human individuals. The table came from immunoSEQ multiplex PCR; TCRdb's copy has only in-frame clones and leaves some out. The table shows around 100,000 clones, with around 64% occurring only once. The sequencing input was memory CD8+ T cells sorted from blood. Receptor source: a woman aged 25 to 45 in good health. The CDR3 runs from the conserved cysteine through the conserved F or W.

j_call: TRBJ2-7
v_call: TRBV5-6
cdr3_aa: CASSYYRKAEVRF

j_call: TRBJ2-1
v_call: TRBV14
cdr3_aa: CASSLSGRADVRDEQFF

j_call: TRBJ2-1
v_call: TRBV11-2
cdr3_aa: CASSSGTSGREQFF

j_call: TRBJ1-1
v_call: TRBV14
cdr3_aa: CASSLISHTEAFF

j_call: TRBJ2-6
v_call: TRBV2
cdr3_aa: CASLLGQGVPGANVLTF

j_call: TRBJ2-5
v_call: TRBV10-3
cdr3_aa: CAISAVGTQYF

j_call: TRBJ2-3
v_call: TRBV6-1
cdr3_aa: CASSEAPGGTIDTQYF

j_call: TRBJ2-1
v_call: TRBV2
cdr3_aa: CASSEGRTSGYNEQFF

j_call: TRBJ2-7
v_call: TRBV10-3
cdr3_aa: CAISQGLAGADEQYF

j_call: TRBJ2-7
v_call: TRBV11-3
cdr3_aa: CASSLGLAGGSYEQYF

j_call: TRBJ2-1
v_call: TRBV6-4
cdr3_aa: CASSEEVQGADEQFF

j_call: TRBJ2-2
v_call: TRBV4-2
cdr3_aa: CASSSTGREVNTGELFF

j_call: TRBJ2-1
v_call: TRBV29-1
cdr3_aa: CSVRGHYAYNEQFF

j_call: TRBJ1-5
v_call: TRBV5-8
cdr3_aa: CASSLGWDSNQPQHF

j_call: TRBJ1-1
v_call: TRBV7-9
cdr3_aa: CASSPTPGTANTEAFF

j_call: TRBJ1-5
v_call: TRBV28
cdr3_aa: CASCPPEKGNQPQHF

j_call: TRBJ2-7
v_call: TRBV4-1
cdr3_aa: CASSRTETYEQYF

j_call: TRBJ2-3
v_call: TRBV2
cdr3_aa: CASGRTGGTDTQYF

j_call: TRBJ2-3
v_call: TRBV6-4
cdr3_aa: CASSPQLAATDTQYF

j_call: TRBJ1-4
v_call: TRBV27
cdr3_aa: CASSSDREPEKLFF

j_call: TRBJ1-5
v_call: TRBV19
cdr3_aa: CASSIWGTSNQPQHF

j_call: TRBJ2-2
v_call: TRBV14
cdr3_aa: CASSQVNSAGELFF

j_call: TRBJ1-1
v_call: TRBV11-1
cdr3_aa: CASSLGGFGTEAFF

j_call: TRBJ2-7
v_call: TRBV5-4
cdr3_aa: CASSSTSEQYF

j_call: TRBJ1-1
v_call: TRBV4-2
cdr3_aa: CASSLPGTRDVLNTEAFF

j_call: TRBJ1-1
v_call: TRBV10-2
cdr3_aa: CASSVDGGLKAFF

j_call: TRBJ2-1
v_call: TRBV28
cdr3_aa: CASRLIRELASNEQFF

j_call: TRBJ2-1
v_call: TRBV13
cdr3_aa: CASSLPSGNDNEQFF

j_call: TRBJ1-1
v_call: TRBV29-1
cdr3_aa: CSGVRDLNTEAFF

j_call: TRBJ2-1
v_call: TRBV5-1
cdr3_aa: CASSVTQYEQFF

j_call: TRBJ2-7
v_call: TRBV9
cdr3_aa: CASSIGLTYEQYF

j_call: TRBJ2-7
v_call: TRBV6-1
cdr3_aa: CASKRTSGGDPQYF

j_call: TRBJ2-7
v_call: TRBV5-6
cdr3_aa: CASSLGAGEVYEQYF

j_call: TRBJ2-1
v_call: TRBV6-1
cdr3_aa: CASSERTSGINEQFF

j_call: TRBJ2-2
v_call: TRBV27
cdr3_aa: CASSSIGQYTGELFF

j_call: TRBJ2-2
v_call: TRBV19
cdr3_aa: CASSMLAAGELFF

j_call: TRBJ2-1
v_call: TRBV4-1
cdr3_aa: CASSQVDMGLAGHNEQFF

j_call: TRBJ1-3
v_call: TRBV7-8
cdr3_aa: CASSLRGTGNTIYF

j_call: TRBJ2-7
v_call: TRBV19
cdr3_aa: CASRDGHYEQYF

j_call: TRBJ2-1
v_call: TRBV2
cdr3_aa: CASKGTSGAEQFF

j_call: TRBJ1-3
v_call: TRBV7-3
cdr3_aa: CASSLRGTGNTIYF

j_call: TRBJ2-7
v_call: TRBV11-2
cdr3_aa: CASSLAAAGGKFAQYF

j_call: NA
v_call: TRBV29-1
cdr3_aa: CSVVQGDRNEQYF

j_call: TRBJ2-1
v_call: TRBV4-2
cdr3_aa: CASSQRSGEANEQFF

j_call: TRBJ2-1
v_call: TRBV6-4
cdr3_aa: CASSDWAGQDEQFF

j_call: TRBJ1-1
v_call: TRBV6-4
cdr3_aa: CASSDTDRRTEAFF

j_call: TRBJ1-1
v_call: TRBV19
cdr3_aa: CASRSKNGTEAFF

j_call: TRBJ2-1
v_call: TRBV30
cdr3_aa: CAWSGGNEQFF

j_call: TRBJ2-7
v_call: TRBV11-2
cdr3_aa: CASSQGLAVSSYEQYF

j_call: TRBJ2-7
v_call: TRBV11-2
cdr3_aa: CASSWGRGSQYEQYF

j_call: TRBJ2-7
v_call: TRBV5-6
cdr3_aa: CASSLARGTFFRGQYF

j_call: TRBJ1-2
v_call: TRBV7-6
cdr3_aa: CASSLGALDRGYVNYGYTF

j_call: TRBJ2-1
v_call: TRBV5-4
cdr3_aa: CASSLVLDEQFF

j_call: TRBJ2-3
v_call: TRBV5-5
cdr3_aa: CASSHTSGSPTDTQYF

j_call: TRBJ1-1
v_call: TRBV2
cdr3_aa: CAIKTGLIMNTEAFF

j_call: TRBJ1-3
v_call: TRBV5-1
cdr3_aa: CASSTRGRGPLGGGGNTIYF

j_call: TRBJ2-3
v_call: TRBV10-1
cdr3_aa: CASSKDSSTDTQYF

j_call: TRBJ2-5
v_call: TRBV2
cdr3_aa: CASKGDSGETQYF